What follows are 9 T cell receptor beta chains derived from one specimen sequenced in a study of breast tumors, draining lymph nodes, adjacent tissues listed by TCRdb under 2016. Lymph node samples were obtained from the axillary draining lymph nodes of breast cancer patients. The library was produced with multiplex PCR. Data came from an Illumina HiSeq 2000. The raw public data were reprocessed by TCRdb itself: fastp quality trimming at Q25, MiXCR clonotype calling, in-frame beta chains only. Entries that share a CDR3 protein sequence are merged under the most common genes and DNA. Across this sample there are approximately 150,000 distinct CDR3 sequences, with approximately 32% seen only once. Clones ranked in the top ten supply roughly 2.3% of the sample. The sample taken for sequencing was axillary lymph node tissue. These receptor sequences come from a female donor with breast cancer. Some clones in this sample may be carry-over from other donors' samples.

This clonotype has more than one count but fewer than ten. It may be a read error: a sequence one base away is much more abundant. The chain's CDR3 is CASSLGPPVSGGADTQYF. CDR3 nucleotide sequence: TGTGCCAGCAGCTTGGGACCCCCGGTTAGCGGGGGGGCAGATACGCAGTATTTT. The rearrangement links TRBV5-4 to TRBJ2-3; 11 bases map to TRBD2. This CDR3 contains 18 residues. Germline V gene lookup returns CDR1 SGHNT and CDR2 YYREEE (reference sequence). V shed 0 bases and J 4 bases; nucleotides not matched to a gene: 10.

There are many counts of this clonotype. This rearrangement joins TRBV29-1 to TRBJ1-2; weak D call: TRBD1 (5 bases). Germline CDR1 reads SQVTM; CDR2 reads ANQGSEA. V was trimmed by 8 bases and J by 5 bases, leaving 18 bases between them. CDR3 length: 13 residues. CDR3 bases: TGCAGCTCCCTCGTCCAGGGAGGGTATGGCTACACCTTC. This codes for CSSLVQGGYGYTF. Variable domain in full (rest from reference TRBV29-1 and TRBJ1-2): SAVISQKPSRDICQRGTSLTIQCQVDSQVTMMFWYRQQPGQSLTLIATANQGSEATYESGFVIDKFPISRPNLTFSTLTVSNMSPEDSSIYLCSSLVQGGYGYTFGSGTRLTVV.

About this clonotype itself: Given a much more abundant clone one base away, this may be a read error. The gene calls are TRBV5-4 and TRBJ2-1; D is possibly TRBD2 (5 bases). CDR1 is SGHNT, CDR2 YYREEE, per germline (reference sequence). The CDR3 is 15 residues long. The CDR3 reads CASSRGNVINNEQLF. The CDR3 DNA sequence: TGTGCCAGCAGCCGGGGAAATGTGATCAACAATGAGCAGCTCTTC. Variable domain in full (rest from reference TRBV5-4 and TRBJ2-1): ETGVTQSPTHLIKTRGQQVTLRCSSQSGHNTVSWYQQALGQGPQFIFQYYREEENGRGNFPPRFSGLQFPNYSSELNVNALELDDSALYLCASSRGNVINNEQLFGPGTRLTVL.

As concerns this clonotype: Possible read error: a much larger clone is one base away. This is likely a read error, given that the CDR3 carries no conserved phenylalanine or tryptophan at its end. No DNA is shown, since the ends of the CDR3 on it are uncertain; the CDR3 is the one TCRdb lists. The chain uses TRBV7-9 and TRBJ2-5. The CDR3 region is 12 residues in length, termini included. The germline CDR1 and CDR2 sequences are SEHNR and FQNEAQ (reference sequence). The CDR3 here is CASSGVRETQHS.

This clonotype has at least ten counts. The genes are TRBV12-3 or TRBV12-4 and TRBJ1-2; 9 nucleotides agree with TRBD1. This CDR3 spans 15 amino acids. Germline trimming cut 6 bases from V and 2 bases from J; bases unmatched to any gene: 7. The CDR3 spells CASRLGGQGNYGYTF. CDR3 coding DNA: TGTGCCAGCAGACTAGGGGGACAGGGAAACTATGGCTACACCTTC.

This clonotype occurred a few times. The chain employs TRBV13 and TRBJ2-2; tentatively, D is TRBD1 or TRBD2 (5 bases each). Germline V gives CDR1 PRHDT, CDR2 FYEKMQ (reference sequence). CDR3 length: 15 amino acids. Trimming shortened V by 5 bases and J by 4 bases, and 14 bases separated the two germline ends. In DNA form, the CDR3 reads TGTGCCAGCAGCCCCCCGGGGCAGTCCACCGGGGAGCTGTTTTTT. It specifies CASSPPGQSTGELFF.

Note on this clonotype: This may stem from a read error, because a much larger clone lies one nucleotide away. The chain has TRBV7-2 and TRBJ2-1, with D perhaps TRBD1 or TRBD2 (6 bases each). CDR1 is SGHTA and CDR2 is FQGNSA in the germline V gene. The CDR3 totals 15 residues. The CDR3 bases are TGTGCCAGCATCCAAGGGGGGAGCTCCTACAATGAGCAGCTCTTC. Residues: CASIQGGSSYNEQLF.

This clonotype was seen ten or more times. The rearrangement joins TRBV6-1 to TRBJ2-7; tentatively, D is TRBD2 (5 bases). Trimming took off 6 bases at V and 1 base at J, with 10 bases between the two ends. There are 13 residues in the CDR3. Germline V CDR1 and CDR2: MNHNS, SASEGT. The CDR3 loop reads CASRAGLSYEQYF. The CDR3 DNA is TGTGCCAGCAGGGCAGGACTTTCCTACGAGCAGTACTTC.

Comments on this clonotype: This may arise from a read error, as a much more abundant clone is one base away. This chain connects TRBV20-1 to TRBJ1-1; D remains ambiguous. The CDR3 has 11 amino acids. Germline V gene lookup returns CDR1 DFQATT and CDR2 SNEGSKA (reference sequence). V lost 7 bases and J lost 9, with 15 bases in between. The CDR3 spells CSEKLGAKAFF. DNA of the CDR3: TGCAGTGAAAAGTTGGGAGCAAAAGCTTTCTTT.